The 8 T cell receptor beta chains presented below share a single source sample, sequenced in a study of T cell repertoires in cytomegalovirus infection. MiXCR, run by TCRdb on the reads, gives a single entry per CDR3 protein. The table lists 500,000 to 600,000 distinct CDR3 sequences, about 15% of them singletons. Sequencing was carried out using CD8+ T cells from PBMCs. The receptors come from a human donor in good health (CMV status not recorded). Some clones in this sample may be carry-over from other donors' samples.

This clonotype came up many times. This may come from a read error, since a much larger clone is one base off. The CDR3 here is CASSPSGNYEQYF. CDR3 DNA: TGTGCCAGCAGCCCTAGCGGGAACTACGAGCAGTACTTC. The J gene is TRBJ2-7, the V gene TRBV6-1, with 9 bases aligning to TRBD2. CDR1 and CDR2 (germline): MNHNS, SASEGT. The CDR3 has 13 residues. After removal of 6 bases from V and 3 bases from J, the junction contained 3 bases not matched to a gene.

Many counts were recorded for this clonotype. V usage is TRBV7-9 and J usage is TRBJ2-1; the D is unclear. This CDR3 contains 12 residues. Germline V lookup: CDR1 SEHNR, CDR2 FQNEAQ (reference sequence). With 5 bases removed from V and 5 bases from J, the gap between germline ends came to 7 bases. The CDR3 reads CASSPFNNEQFF. DNA for the CDR3: TGTGCCAGCAGCCCCTTTAACAATGAGCAGTTCTTC.

The V gene is TRBV19, the J gene TRBJ1-1; D gene unclear. The CDR3 runs to 14 residues. Germline V gives CDR1 LNHDA, CDR2 SQIVND (reference sequence). Trimming removed 6 bases from V and 1 base from J, with 12 bases in between. The CDR3 nucleotides read TGTGCCAGTAGATATGGGGAGGGGAACACTGAAGCTTTCTTT. The encoded protein is CASRYGEGNTEAFF.

This clonotype appeared a few times. J is TRBJ2-7 and V is TRBV3-1, with D possibly matching TRBD2 (6 bases). The V gene's germline CDR1 is LGHDT and CDR2 YNNKEL (reference sequence). V lost 3 bases and J lost 5, with 14 bases in between. This CDR3 has 14 amino acids. In DNA, the CDR3 is TGTGCCAGCAGCCAGCGACTAGTTTGGGACGAGCAGTACTTC. It translates to CASSQRLVWDEQYF.

This clonotype was counted many times. The chain couples TRBV7-9 to TRBJ2-7; no clear D. Germline V CDR1 and CDR2: SEHNR, FQNEAQ (reference sequence). With 5 bases removed from V and 3 bases from J, the gap between germline ends came to 11 bases. This CDR3 has 13 residues. The CDR3 is CASSDGQVYEQYF. The CDR3 DNA follows: TGTGCCAGCAGCGACGGCCAAGTCTACGAGCAGTACTTC.

This clonotype was observed a few times. The chain recombines TRBV6-2 or TRBV6-3 with TRBJ1-1; TRBD1 matches at 9 bases. The junction had 8 bases not matched to a gene; V was cut back by 2 bases and J by 4 bases. From germline, CDR1 is MNHEY and CDR2 SVGEGT. CDR3 length: 16 residues. CDR3: CASSYGHRGLGTEAFF. For the CDR3, the DNA is TGTGCCAGCAGTTACGGTCACAGGGGGCTGGGCACTGAAGCTTTCTTT.

The sample holds many counts of this clonotype. The rearrangement joins TRBV7-3 to TRBJ1-2; D is possibly TRBD1 (5 bases). V lost 5 bases and J lost 8, with 21 bases in between. Looked up from germline, CDR1 is SGHTA and CDR2 is FQGTGA. The CDR3 covers 15 residues. The CDR3 sequence is CASSHTGTALGGYTF. CDR3 nucleotides: TGTGCCAGCAGCCACACCGGGACGGCCCTCGGGGGCTACACCTTC.

This clonotype was counted ten times or more. The rearrangement uses TRBV19 and TRBJ2-1, with TRBD2 matching 9 bases. This CDR3 is built from 15 residues. Germline CDR1 reads LNHDA; CDR2 reads SQIVND (reference sequence). Germline trimming cut 4 bases from V and 6 bases from J; bases unmatched to any gene: 7. The CDR3 spells CASSTELAGVNEQFF. The CDR3 DNA reads TGTGCCAGTAGTACCGAACTAGCGGGTGTCAATGAGCAGTTCTTC.